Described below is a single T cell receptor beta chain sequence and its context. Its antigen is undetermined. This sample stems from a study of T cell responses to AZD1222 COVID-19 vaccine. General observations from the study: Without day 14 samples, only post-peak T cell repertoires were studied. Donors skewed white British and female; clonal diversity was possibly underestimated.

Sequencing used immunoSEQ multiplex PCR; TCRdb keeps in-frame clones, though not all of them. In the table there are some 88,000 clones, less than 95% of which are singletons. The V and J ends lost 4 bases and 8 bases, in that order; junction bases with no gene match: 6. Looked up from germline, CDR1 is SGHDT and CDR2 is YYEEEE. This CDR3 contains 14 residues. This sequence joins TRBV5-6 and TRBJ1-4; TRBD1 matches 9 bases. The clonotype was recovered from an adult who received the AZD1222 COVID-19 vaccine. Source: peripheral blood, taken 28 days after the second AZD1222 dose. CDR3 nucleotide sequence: TGTGCCAGCAGCGCCGACAGGGGGGGAGAAAAACTGTTTTTT. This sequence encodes CASSADRGGEKLFF.